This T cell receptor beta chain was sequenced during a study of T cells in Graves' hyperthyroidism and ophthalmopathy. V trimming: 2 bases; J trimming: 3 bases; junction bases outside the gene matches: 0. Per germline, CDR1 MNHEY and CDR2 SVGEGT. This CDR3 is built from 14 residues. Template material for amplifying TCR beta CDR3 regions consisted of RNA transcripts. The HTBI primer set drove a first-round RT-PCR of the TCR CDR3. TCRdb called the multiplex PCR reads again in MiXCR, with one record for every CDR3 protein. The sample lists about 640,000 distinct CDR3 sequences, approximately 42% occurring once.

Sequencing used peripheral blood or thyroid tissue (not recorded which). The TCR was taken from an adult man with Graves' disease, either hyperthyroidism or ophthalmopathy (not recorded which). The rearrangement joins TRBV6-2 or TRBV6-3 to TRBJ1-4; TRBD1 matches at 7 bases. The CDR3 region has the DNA TGTGCCAGCAGTTACCAGGGGGCTAATGAAAAACTGTTTTTT. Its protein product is CASSYQGANEKLFF.